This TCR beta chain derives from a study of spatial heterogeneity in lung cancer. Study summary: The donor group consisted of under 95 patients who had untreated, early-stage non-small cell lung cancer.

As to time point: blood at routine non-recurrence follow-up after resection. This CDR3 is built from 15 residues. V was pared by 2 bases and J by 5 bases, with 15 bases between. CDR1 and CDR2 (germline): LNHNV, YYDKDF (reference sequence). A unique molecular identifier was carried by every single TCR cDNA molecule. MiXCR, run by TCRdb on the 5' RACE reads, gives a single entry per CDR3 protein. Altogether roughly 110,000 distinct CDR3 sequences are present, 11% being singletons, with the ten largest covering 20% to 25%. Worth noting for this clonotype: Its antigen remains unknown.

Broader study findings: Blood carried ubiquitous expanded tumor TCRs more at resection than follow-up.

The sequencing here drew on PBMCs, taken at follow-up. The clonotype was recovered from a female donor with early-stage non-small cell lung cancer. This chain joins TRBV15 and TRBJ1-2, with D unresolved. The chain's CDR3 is CATSRTEGRPYGYTF. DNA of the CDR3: TGTGCCACCAGCAGAACCGAAGGTAGGCCTTATGGCTACACCTTC.